The TCR beta chain under discussion was sequenced for a study of CD8+CD57+ T cells in acquired aplastic anemia. Study background: An average of 3.2 ug of DNA was obtained from sorted CD4+ and CD8+ cells. General study findings and limits: Patients and controls had in common 25 to 35 CD8+ CDR3 sequences. Between patients and controls, CD8+ Simpson's diversity did not vary significantly.

Template material for TCR beta VDJ and CDR3 profiling consisted of genomic DNA. TCRdb reprocessed the reads via MiXCR and lists one record per CDR3 protein. The sample includes a few hundred thousand distinct CDR3 sequences, 45% to 70% of them seen just once. Comment on this clonotype: The antigen is not known. A junction boundary mismatches the germline segment, possibly from a read error.

CDR3 length: 11 residues. Germline lookup yields CDR1 SGHTA and CDR2 FQGTGA. The sample taken for sequencing was sorted CD4+, CD8+, or CD8+CD57+ T cells (not recorded which) from PBMCs. This chain uses TRBV7-3 with TRBJ1-6, with D perhaps TRBD1 (5 bases). The sequence was obtained from a human donor with severe aplastic anemia or a healthy control (not recorded which). The CDR3 region is CASSSPDTTKF. The CDR3 DNA follows: TGTGCCAGCAGCTCGCCGGACACCACGAAGTTT.